This passage covers 31 T cell receptor beta chains from one sample sequenced in a study of blood T cell repertoires in COVID-19. Assay used: immunoSEQ multiplex PCR; TCRdb lists only in-frame clones, some missing. The table has tens of thousands of clones, about nine tenths seen once. Specimen: peripheral blood. These receptor sequences come from a man aged 50-59 years with COVID-19, enrolled during active disease.

DNA of the CDR3: TGTGCCAGTAGCCCGGGGAGAAATTCACCCCTCCACTTT. Translated, it gives CASSPGRNSPLHF. The chain employs TRBV19 and TRBJ1-6; D is undetermined. Germline V gene lookup returns CDR1 LNHDA and CDR2 SQIVND (reference sequence). This CDR3 comprises 13 residues. Between the trimmed V and J ends, which lost 6 bases and 7 bases, there was a span of 10 bases.

The V call is TRBV15, the J call TRBJ2-2; 7 nucleotides align to TRBD2. CDR1 and CDR2 (germline): LNHNV, YYDKDF (reference sequence). Trimming took 5 bases from V and 5 from J; bases not matched to a gene: 14. The CDR3 runs 17 residues. CDR3 nucleotides: TGTGCCACCAGCGGATTCCTAGCGGTCGGTGGGACCGGGGAGCTGTTTTTT. This gives the protein CATSGFLAVGGTGELFF.

V usage is TRBV29-1 and J usage is TRBJ2-3, with 7 bases aligning to TRBD2. Germline assignment: CDR1 SQVTM and CDR2 ANQGSEA. The CDR3 length is 15 residues. J lost 2 bases, V lost 1 base, and 6 bases had no gene match. The CDR3 DNA follows: TGCAGCGTTGAAGGACACGGGGGGTTCACAGATACGCAGTATTTT. As protein: CSVEGHGGFTDTQYF.

The V gene is TRBV5-5, the J gene TRBJ1-2; D not resolved. The germline V and J ends were trimmed by 0 bases and 9 bases, with 12 bases remaining between them. This CDR3 comprises 13 residues. Germline values: CDR1 SGHKS, CDR2 YYEKEE (reference sequence). The CDR3 sequence is CASSLGSLGSYTF. The DNA for the CDR3 is TGTGCCAGCAGCTTGGGATCCCTAGGCAGCTACACCTTC.

This sequence joins TRBV19 and TRBJ1-6; D possibly corresponds to TRBD1 (5 bases). This CDR3 is built from 13 residues. From germline, CDR1 is LNHDA and CDR2 SQIVND (reference sequence). The germline V and J ends were trimmed by 5 bases and 6 bases, with 8 bases remaining between them. CDR3 nucleotides: TGTGCCAGTAGTCTCGACAGTAATTCACCCCTCCACTTT. This gives the protein CASSLDSNSPLHF.

The rearrangement joins TRBV23-1 to TRBJ1-3, with 7 bases identical to TRBD1. TRBV23-1 belongs to the ORF category, with a function that is uncertain. CDR3 length equals 16 residues. Losses at the gene ends were 8 bases for V and 2 bases for J; bases not matched to a gene: 12. The CDR3 sequence: CASRDSSYFTGNTIYF. As DNA, the CDR3 is TGCGCCAGCCGGGACAGTTCTTACTTTACTGGAAACACCATATATTTT.

The J gene is TRBJ1-1, the V gene TRBV12-5; 7 positions agree with TRBD1. In germline, CDR1 is LGHNT, CDR2 FRNRAP. CDR3 length equals 16 residues. The V segment lost 6 bases and the J segment 3 bases; nucleotides outside the gene matches: 13. The CDR3 loop is CASGLHRGWGDTEAFF. CDR3 sequence (DNA): TGTGCTAGTGGCCTTCACAGGGGATGGGGGGACACTGAAGCTTTCTTT.

The chain couples TRBV11-3 to TRBJ2-2; D remains unclear. Germline assignment: CDR1 SGHNT and CDR2 YENEEA. Trimming removed 1 base at V and 3 bases at J, with 12 bases between. This CDR3 region has 16 residues. CDR3 in DNA: TGTGCCAGCAGCTTAGCAGGCGCGTACCACACCGGGGAGCTGTTTTTT. Translating gives CASSLAGAYHTGELFF.

The chain employs TRBV5-1 and TRBJ2-1, with a weak D call TRBD1 (6 bases). From germline, CDR1 is SGHRS and CDR2 YFSETQ. This CDR3 spans 17 amino acids. The germline V and J ends were trimmed by 1 base and 9 bases, with 23 bases remaining between them. Here the CDR3 reads CASSLNGWQGRGGEQFF. As DNA, the CDR3 is TGCGCCAGCAGCTTGAATGGTTGGCAGGGGCGAGGAGGTGAGCAGTTCTTC.

The rearrangement links TRBV7-2 to TRBJ1-4; 8 bases are a match to TRBD1. Trimming took 2 bases from V and 8 from J; bases not matched to a gene: 4. The CDR3 length is 14 residues. Germline V lookup: CDR1 SGHTA, CDR2 FQGNSA. CDR3 bases: TGTGCCAGCAGCTTACCAGGGGGCGAAGAAAAACTGTTTTTT. This gives the protein CASSLPGGEEKLFF.

V is TRBV6-2 or TRBV6-3 and J is TRBJ1-1; TRBD1 aligns across 7 bases. Germline values: CDR1 MNHEY, CDR2 SVGEGT. V lost 0 bases and J lost 7; bases outside the gene matches: 5. CDR3 length: 14 residues. CDR3 sequence reads: CASSYSRQGGEAFF. DNA for the CDR3: TGTGCCAGCAGTTACTCGAGGCAGGGGGGTGAAGCTTTCTTT.

This clone was counted once. The chain joins TRBV7-3 to TRBJ2-1, with 11 bases matching TRBD2. V lost 2 bases, J lost 7 bases, and 4 bases stayed unmatched. The CDR3 runs to 15 residues. The V gene's germline CDR1 is SGHTA and CDR2 FQGTGA. CDR3 nucleotide sequence: TGTGCCAGCAGCTTAGCTAGCGGGAGGCAGAATGAGCAGTTCTTC. This sequence encodes CASSLASGRQNEQFF.

This clone has a handful of counts. The chain is built from TRBV12-3 or TRBV12-4 and TRBJ1-5; TRBD1 might be the D (5 bases). Trimming took 6 bases from V and 9 from J, leaving 15 bases between them. CDR3 size: 13 residues. Here the CDR3 reads CASSTTELGPQHF. The CDR3 DNA reads as TGTGCCAGCAGCACGACAGAGTTAGGGCCCCAGCATTTT.

V gene TRBV19 combines with J gene TRBJ2-3, with 9 bases fitting TRBD2. V shed 4 bases, J shed 1 base, and the junction held 9 bases outside the gene matches. The length of the CDR3 is 17 residues. Germline CDR1 LNHDA, CDR2 SQIVND (reference sequence). In DNA form, the CDR3 reads TGTGCCAGTAGTAACTCCCTGACTAGCGGCGGCACAGATACGCAGTATTTT. Protein: CASSNSLTSGGTDTQYF.

This chain's CDR3 is CASSLGLAVDTQYF. The DNA of the CDR3 is TGTGCCAGCAGCCTGGGACTAGCGGTCGATACGCAGTATTTT. The gene calls are TRBV7-8 and TRBJ2-3; 11 bases map to TRBD2. The CDR3 runs to 14 residues. Germline trimming cut 5 bases from V and 6 bases from J; bases unmatched to any gene: 4. The germline CDR1 and CDR2 sequences are SGHVS and FQNEAQ.

The chain couples TRBV29-1 to TRBJ1-2; D remains ambiguous. From germline, CDR1 is SQVTM and CDR2 ANQGSEA. The CDR3 extends over 13 amino acids. The V gene lost 4 bases and the J gene lost 7 bases, with 16 bases spanning the gap. CDR3 sequence: CSVAPGVSSGYTF. CDR3 coding DNA: TGCAGCGTTGCACCGGGTGTATCCTCTGGCTACACCTTC.

A remark on this clone: One junction end disagrees with the germline gene, perhaps due to a read error. The chain has TRBV4-2 and TRBJ2-3, with 9 bases matching TRBD1. This CDR3 comprises 19 residues. Looked up from germline, CDR1 is LGHNA and CDR2 is YNFKEQ. In DNA form, the CDR3 reads TGTGCCAGCAGTCAAGGACTGTATCCTGTGGACAGGGGAAGGGATACGCAGTATTTT. Its protein product is CASSQGLYPVDRGRDTQYF.

The chain couples TRBV5-1 to TRBJ2-7; a possible D gene is TRBD1 (5 bases). Germline-derived CDR1 and CDR2 are SGHRS and YFSETQ. Trimming stripped 0 bases from V and 7 bases from J, with 8 bases between. This CDR3 spans 12 amino acids. The CDR3 protein is CASSLDRREQYF. Here the CDR3 DNA reads TGCGCCAGCAGCTTGGACAGGCGGGAGCAGTACTTC.

CDR3 region: CASSTTGGPYEQYF. The CDR3 bases are TGTGCCAGCAGCACTACGGGAGGGCCCTACGAGCAGTACTTC. V gene TRBV7-2 combines with J gene TRBJ2-7, with 8 bases lining up with TRBD2. Germline assignment: CDR1 SGHTA and CDR2 FQGNSA. V lost 5 bases to trimming and J lost 2 bases; unmatched junction nucleotides: 5. This CDR3 region has 14 residues.

V gene TRBV4-2 combines with J gene TRBJ2-5; D might be TRBD2 (6 bases). CDR1 is LGHNA, CDR2 YNFKEQ, per germline. V dropped 0 bases and J dropped 5 bases, with 10 bases sitting between them. The CDR3 length is 14 residues. CDR3 coding DNA: TGTGCCAGCAGCCAAGATAAGGGGAGGGAGACCCAGTACTTC. This sequence encodes CASSQDKGRETQYF.

The V gene is TRBV6-5, the J gene TRBJ1-1; D gene unclear. V shed 5 bases and J shed 1 base, with 11 bases lying between them. The CDR3 has 14 amino acids. Looked up from germline, CDR1 is MNHEY and CDR2 is SVGAGI. The CDR3 reads CASSPASWNTEAFF. The CDR3 DNA is TGTGCCAGCAGTCCCGCGAGTTGGAACACTGAAGCTTTCTTT.

The chain combines TRBV6-1 with TRBJ2-3, with D tentatively TRBD2 (6 bases). This CDR3 has 14 residues. Per germline, CDR1 MNHNS and CDR2 SASEGT. The germline V and J ends were trimmed by 3 bases and 2 bases, with 9 bases remaining between them. CDR3 residues: CASSDLATTDTQYF. DNA of the CDR3: TGTGCCAGCAGTGACCTAGCGACCACAGATACGCAGTATTTT.

This chain links TRBV6-2 or TRBV6-3 with TRBJ1-4; no clear D gene. The CDR3 totals 14 residues. The V gene's germline CDR1 is MNHEY and CDR2 SVGEGT. Between the trimmed V and J ends, which lost 4 bases and 8 bases, there was a span of 14 bases. The CDR3 here is CASSFTGSAEKLFF. The CDR3 DNA follows: TGTGCCAGCAGTTTCACCGGGTCCGCGGAAAAACTGTTTTTT.

The V and J genes are TRBV3-1 (or the pseudogene TRBV3-2) and TRBJ2-7; 12 nucleotides match TRBD1. Germline-derived CDR1 and CDR2 are LGHDT and YNNKEL (reference sequence). The trim removed 1 base at V and 4 bases at J, leaving 8 bases unmatched. The CDR3 is made up of 17 amino acids. CDR3 protein: CASSQGITGQGAYEQYF. The CDR3 nucleotides are TGTGCCAGCAGCCAAGGGATTACGGGACAGGGGGCTTACGAGCAGTACTTC.

The V gene is TRBV7-2, the J gene TRBJ2-7, with D possibly being TRBD1 (5 bases). V was trimmed by 2 bases and J by 6 bases, leaving 17 bases between them. Germline values: CDR1 SGHTA, CDR2 FQGNSA. CDR3 length: 15 residues. The CDR3 sequence: CASSLTLGEILEQYF. CDR3 sequence (DNA): TGTGCCAGCAGCTTAACGTTAGGGGAAATACTCGAGCAGTACTTC.

V is TRBV11-2 and J is TRBJ2-5, with D tentatively TRBD1 (6 bases). The V end was cut by 5 bases, the J end by 1 base, with 11 bases between. The CDR3 is 14 amino acids. CDR1 is SGHAT and CDR2 is FQNNGV in the germline V gene. This chain's CDR3 is CASSQNRAQETQYF. The CDR3 nucleotides read TGTGCCAGCAGCCAGAACAGGGCCCAAGAGACCCAGTACTTC.

This chain joins TRBV4-2 and TRBJ1-4; 11 bases match TRBD1. The CDR3 consists of 15 residues. Germline V gene lookup returns CDR1 LGHNA and CDR2 YNFKEQ. The trim removed 2 bases at V and 6 bases at J, leaving 2 bases unmatched. CDR3 nucleotides: TGTGCCAGCAGCCAAAGGGACAGGGGGGATGAAAAACTGTTTTTT. Translated: CASSQRDRGDEKLFF.

V is TRBV5-3 and J is TRBJ2-1; TRBD2 matches at 9 bases. TRBV5-3 is annotated as an ORF whose role is uncertain. Unmatched junction bases numbered 14, after V lost 5 bases and J lost 2 bases. The CDR3 length is 18 residues. Written as DNA, the CDR3 is TGTGCCAGAAGTCTGGGTAACCAGCGGGAGGAACCCTACAATGAGCAGTTCTTC. The encoded protein is CARSLGNQREEPYNEQFF.

The chain has TRBV10-3 and TRBJ2-1; 13 positions match TRBD2. Germline trimming cut 4 bases from V and 7 bases from J; bases unmatched to any gene: 7. The CDR3 is 16 amino acids. Germline V gene data show CDR1 as ENHRY and CDR2 as SYGVKD. CDR3 loop: CAISGTSGRAGNEQFF. The CDR3 nucleotides read TGTGCCATCAGTGGTACTAGCGGGAGGGCCGGGAATGAGCAGTTCTTC.

CDR3 coding DNA: TGTGCCAGCAGCTCCCCCAGGGGGCTCAGCTATGGCTACACCTTC. Protein product: CASSSPRGLSYGYTF. This chain connects TRBV11-2 to TRBJ1-2; TRBD1 matches 8 bases. Germline V lookup: CDR1 SGHAT, CDR2 FQNNGV. The V gene end was trimmed by 4 bases and the J gene end by 4 bases; junction bases not matched to a gene: 8. The CDR3 length is 15 residues.

The chain joins TRBV14 to TRBJ2-1, with 14 bases that match TRBD2. The CDR3 runs to 18 residues. Germline loops: CDR1 SGHDN, CDR2 FVKESK. Unmatched junction bases numbered 8, after V lost 0 bases and J lost 7 bases. The chain's CDR3 is CASSQDNGLAGGRNEQFF. The DNA of the CDR3 is TGTGCCAGCAGCCAAGATAATGGACTAGCGGGAGGTCGTAATGAGCAGTTCTTC.